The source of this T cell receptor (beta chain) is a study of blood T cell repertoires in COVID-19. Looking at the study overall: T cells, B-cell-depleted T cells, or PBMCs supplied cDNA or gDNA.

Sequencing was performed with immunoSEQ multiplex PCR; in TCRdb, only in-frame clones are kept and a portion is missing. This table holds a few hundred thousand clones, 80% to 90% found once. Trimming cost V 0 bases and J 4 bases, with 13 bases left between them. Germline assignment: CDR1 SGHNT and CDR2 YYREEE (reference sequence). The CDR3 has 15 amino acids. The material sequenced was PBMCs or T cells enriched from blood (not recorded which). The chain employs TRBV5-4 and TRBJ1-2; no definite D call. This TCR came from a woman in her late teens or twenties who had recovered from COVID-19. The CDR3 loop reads CASSLGSPRGYGYTF. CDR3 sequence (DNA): TGTGCCAGCAGCTTGGGGTCTCCGAGAGGCTATGGCTACACCTTC.